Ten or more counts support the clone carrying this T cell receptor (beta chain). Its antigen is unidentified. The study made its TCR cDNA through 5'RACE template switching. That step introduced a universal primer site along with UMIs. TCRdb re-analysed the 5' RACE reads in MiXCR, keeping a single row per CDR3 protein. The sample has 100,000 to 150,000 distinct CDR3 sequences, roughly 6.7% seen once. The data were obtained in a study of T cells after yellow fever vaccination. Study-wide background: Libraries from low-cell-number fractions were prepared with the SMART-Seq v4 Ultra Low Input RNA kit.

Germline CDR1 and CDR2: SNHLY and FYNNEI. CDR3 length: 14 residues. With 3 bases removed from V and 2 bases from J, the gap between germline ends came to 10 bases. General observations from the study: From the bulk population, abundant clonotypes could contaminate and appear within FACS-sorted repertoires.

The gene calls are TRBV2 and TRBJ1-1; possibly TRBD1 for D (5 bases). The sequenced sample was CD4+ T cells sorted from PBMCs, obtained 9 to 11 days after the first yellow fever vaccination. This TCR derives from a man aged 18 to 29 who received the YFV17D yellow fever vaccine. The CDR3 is CASSDWQGNTEAFF. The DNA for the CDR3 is TGTGCCAGCAGTGACTGGCAGGGCAACACTGAAGCTTTCTTT. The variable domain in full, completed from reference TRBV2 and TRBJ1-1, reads EPEVTQTPSHQVTQMGQEVILRCVPISNHLYFYWYRQILGQKVEFLVSFYNNEISEKSEIFDDQFSVERPDGSNFTLKIRSTKLEDSAMYFCASSDWQGNTEAFFGQGTRLTVV.